Below, 17 T cell receptor beta chains from the same sample are listed, as sequenced in a study of CD8+ T cells in alopecia areata. Following extraction, RNA underwent reverse transcription to cDNA, which served as the sequencing template. Generated by immunoSEQ multiplex PCR, the TCRdb table keeps only in-frame clones and is missing some. There are about 190,000 clones in the sample; approximately 56% occur only once, and roughly 15% lies in the top ten. Source: CD4+ T cells sorted from blood, taken at week 0. The receptors were gathered from a human donor with alopecia areata.

This clone was seen a few times. CDR3 DNA sequence: TGCGCCAGCAGCCCACGGACAGGGGAAGAGACCCAGTACTTC. This codes for CASSPRTGEETQYF. V is TRBV5-1 and J is TRBJ2-5; 9 bases are a match to TRBD1. After removal of 4 bases from V and 3 bases from J, the junction contained 4 bases not matched to a gene. Germline V lookup: CDR1 SGHRS, CDR2 YFSETQ. This CDR3 spans 14 amino acids.

This clone was observed a handful of times. V is TRBV30 and J is TRBJ1-2; D is unclear. Germline loops: CDR1 GTSNPN, CDR2 SVGIG (reference sequence). Trimming stripped 2 bases from V and 4 bases from J, with 11 bases between. This CDR3 has 13 amino acids. CDR3 sequence: CAWSRGAGYGYTF. As DNA, the CDR3 is TGTGCCTGGAGTAGAGGTGCGGGCTATGGCTACACCTTC.

This clone was seen ten or more times. The CDR3 coding sequence is TGTGCCAGCAGCTTGCCAGGGGGCATGTCCGGGGAGCTGTTTTTT. Protein product: CASSLPGGMSGELFF. The chain carries TRBV5-6 and TRBJ2-2; 8 bases match TRBD1. CDR1 and CDR2 from the germline V gene are SGHDT and YYEEEE. V lost 1 base and J lost 6; bases outside the gene matches: 5. CDR3 size: 15 residues.

J is TRBJ2-7 and V is TRBV7-3, with a weak D call TRBD1 (6 bases). Germline V CDR1 and CDR2: SGHTA, FQGTGA. This CDR3 contains 14 residues. The ends were cut back, 5 bases at V and 4 bases at J, with 15 bases in the middle. CDR3 nucleotides: TGTGCCAGCAGCCCTGCCTCTACAGGGTACGAGCAGTACTTC. Protein: CASSPASTGYEQYF.

In this sample, this clone turned up once. The gene calls are TRBV30 and TRBJ1-5; 7 bases fit TRBD1. The V and J ends lost 5 bases and 6 bases, in that order; junction bases with no gene match: 7. Germline V lookup: CDR1 GTSNPN, CDR2 SVGIG (reference sequence). The CDR3 length is 13 residues. The CDR3 loop is CAWSTGSGQPQHF. The CDR3 coding sequence is TGTGCCTGGTCGACAGGGTCAGGTCAGCCCCAGCATTTT.

With regard to this clone: At one boundary the junction diverges from the germline segment, which might be a read error. This chain connects TRBV30 to TRBJ1-4; D unresolved. CDR3 length equals 12 residues. Germline V CDR1 and CDR2: GTSNPN, SVGIG (reference sequence). CDR3 bases: TGTGCCTGGGGTCCTAATACGCAATCTTGGCATTTT. Protein product: CAWGPNTQSWHF.

The chain combines TRBV14 with TRBJ1-2, with TRBD1 matching 7 bases. The ends lost 5 bases at V and 6 bases at J; junction bases unmatched: 9. Germline assignment: CDR1 SGHDN and CDR2 FVKESK. CDR3 length equals 14 residues. This CDR3 is CASSKNRGSDGYTF. CDR3 bases: TGTGCCAGCAGCAAAAACAGGGGTAGTGATGGCTACACCTTC.

The chain links TRBV7-8 to TRBJ2-7; D might be TRBD1 (6 bases). CDR1 is SGHVS and CDR2 is FQNEAQ in the germline V gene. The CDR3 sequence is 17 residues long. V dropped 1 base and J dropped 2 bases, with 18 bases sitting between them. CDR3 loop: CASSLGSLDRTPYEQYF. In DNA, the CDR3 is TGTGCCAGCAGCTTAGGATCCCTCGACAGGACCCCCTACGAGCAGTACTTC.

In its sample, this clone was seen a few times. The gene calls are TRBV29-1 and TRBJ2-5; the D gene could be TRBD1 or TRBD2 (5 bases each). CDR3 size: 12 residues. Germline V gene sequence: CDR1 SQVTM, CDR2 ANQGSEA. V was pared by 6 bases and J by 7 bases, with 15 bases between. CDR3 region: CSVRDGRVTQYF. Here the CDR3 DNA reads TGCAGCGTAAGGGACGGTCGGGTGACCCAGTACTTC. Filled out from reference TRBV29-1 and TRBJ2-5, the complete variable domain reads SAVISQKPSRDICQRGTSLTIQCQVDSQVTMMFWYRQQPGQSLTLIATANQGSEATYESGFVIDKFPISRPNLTFSTLTVSNMSPEDSSIYLCSVRDGRVTQYFGPGTRLLVL.

This chain uses TRBV29-1 with TRBJ1-1; D is unclear. This CDR3 has 12 amino acids. Germline-derived CDR1 and CDR2 are SQVTM and ANQGSEA. Trimming shortened V by 6 bases and J by 3 bases, and 11 bases separated the two germline ends. The CDR3 region has the DNA TGCAGCGTGGCCCTCGGGTACACTGAAGCTTTCTTT. Its protein is CSVALGYTEAFF.

This chain links TRBV7-9 with TRBJ2-5; no clear D gene. The V end lost 5 bases, the J end lost 1 base, and 11 bases lay between the germline ends. This CDR3 is 14 amino acids long. CDR1 is SEHNR, CDR2 FQNEAQ, per germline (reference sequence). The DNA of the CDR3 is TGTGCCAGCAGCCATGACATGGTCCAAGAGACCCAGTACTTC. It specifies CASSHDMVQETQYF.

This clone was seen a few times. The chain is built from TRBV11-2 and TRBJ2-2; the match to TRBD2 covers 8 bases. V dropped 1 base and J dropped 7; count of bases not matched to a gene: 8. Germline assignment: CDR1 SGHAT and CDR2 FQNNGV. This CDR3 contains 16 residues. This chain's CDR3 is CASSLGPTGGNGELFF. CDR3 coding DNA: TGTGCCAGCAGCTTAGGTCCTACGGGGGGGAACGGGGAGCTGTTTTTT.

The chain combines TRBV18 with TRBJ2-7, with D perhaps TRBD1 (6 bases). The CDR3 runs 13 residues. The V gene's germline CDR1 is KGHSH and CDR2 LQKENI. Trimming pared 3 bases from V and 2 bases from J, leaving 8 bases between. The CDR3 nucleotides are TGTGCCAGCTCACCGGACAGTACCTACGAGCAGTACTTC. It codes for CASSPDSTYEQYF.

The chain has TRBV25-1 and TRBJ2-3; D might be TRBD1 or TRBD2, each matching 5 bases. V lost 7 bases and J 2 bases, leaving 10 bases between the germline ends. CDR1 and CDR2 (germline): MGHDK, SYGVNS. This CDR3 comprises 13 residues. The CDR3 nucleotides are TGTGCCAGCACGAGGGACCTCACAGATACGCAGTATTTT. This codes for CASTRDLTDTQYF.

The rearrangement joins TRBV28 to TRBJ2-7, with TRBD1 matching 7 bases. Trimming removed 5 bases from V and 3 bases from J; junction bases left unmatched: 10. CDR1 and CDR2 (germline): MDHEN, SYDVKM. The CDR3 length is 15 residues. In DNA, the CDR3 is TGTGCCAGCAGTCCGGGGCAGGGGGTGGTCTACGAGCAGTACTTC. It specifies CASSPGQGVVYEQYF.

This chain uses TRBV6-6 with TRBJ1-2; D is unresolved. Trimming shortened V by 8 bases and J by 7 bases, and 11 bases separated the two germline ends. This CDR3 region has 11 residues. CDR1 is MNHNY and CDR2 is SVGAGI in the germline V gene (reference sequence). The CDR3 DNA is TGTGCCAGCTCTAGTCGAACTGGCTACACCTTC. Translating gives CASSSRTGYTF.

V is TRBV7-6 and J is TRBJ1-5; D not certain. This CDR3 has 13 amino acids. V was pared by 1 base and J by 3 bases, with 4 bases between. Germline loops: CDR1 SGHVS, CDR2 FNYEAQ. The CDR3 nucleotides read TGTGCCAGCAGCTTAGATGACAATCAGCCCCAGCATTTT. It is translated as CASSLDDNQPQHF.